The following is a TCR beta chain sequence with its context. The data were obtained in a study of cytomegalovirus exposure and HLA in healthy donors. The PCR used 60 Vbeta and 13 Jbeta primers. TCRdb's table, derived via immunoSEQ multiplex PCR, lists solely in-frame clones and lacks some. Here the sample spans over 150,000 clones, 75% to 90% being singletons. The V end was cut by 1 base, the J end by 5 bases, with 15 bases between. The germline V gene encodes CDR1 MGHRA and CDR2 YSYEKL. The CDR3 runs 16 residues. The sequence was collected from a man aged 25 to 40 in good health and CMV-seropositive. The specimen was PBMCs. V gene TRBV4-1 combines with J gene TRBJ2-1; D possibly corresponds to TRBD2 (5 bases). CDR3 in DNA: TGCGCCAGCAGCCAAGGGGCAGGAGCGGCCAACAATGAGCAGTTCTTC. Protein product: CASSQGAGAANNEQFF.